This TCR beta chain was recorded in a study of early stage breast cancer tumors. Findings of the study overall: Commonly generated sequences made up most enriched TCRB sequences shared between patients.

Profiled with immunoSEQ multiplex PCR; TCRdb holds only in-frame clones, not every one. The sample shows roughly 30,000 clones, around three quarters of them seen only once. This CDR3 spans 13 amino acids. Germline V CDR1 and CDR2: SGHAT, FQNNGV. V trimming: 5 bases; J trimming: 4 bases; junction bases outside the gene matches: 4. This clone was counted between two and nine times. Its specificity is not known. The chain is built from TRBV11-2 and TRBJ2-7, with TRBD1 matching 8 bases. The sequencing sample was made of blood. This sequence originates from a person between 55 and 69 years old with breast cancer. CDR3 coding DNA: TGTGCCAGCAGCCCCGGGACAGGTTACGAGCAGTACTTC. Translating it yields CASSPGTGYEQYF.